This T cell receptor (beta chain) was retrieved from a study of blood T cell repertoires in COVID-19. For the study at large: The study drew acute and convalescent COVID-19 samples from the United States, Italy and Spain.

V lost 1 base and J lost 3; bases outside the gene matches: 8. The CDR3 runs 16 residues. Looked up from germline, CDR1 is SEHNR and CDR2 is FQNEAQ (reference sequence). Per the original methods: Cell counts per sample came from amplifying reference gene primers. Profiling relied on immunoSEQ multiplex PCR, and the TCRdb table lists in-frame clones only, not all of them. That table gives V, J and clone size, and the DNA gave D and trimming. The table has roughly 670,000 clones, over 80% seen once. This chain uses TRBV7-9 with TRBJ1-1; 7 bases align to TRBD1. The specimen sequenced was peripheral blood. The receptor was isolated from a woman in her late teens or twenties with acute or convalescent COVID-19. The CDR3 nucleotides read TGTGCCAGCAGCTTAGGGGGGTCGGGACAGTACACTGAAGCTTTCTTT. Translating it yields CASSLGGSGQYTEAFF.